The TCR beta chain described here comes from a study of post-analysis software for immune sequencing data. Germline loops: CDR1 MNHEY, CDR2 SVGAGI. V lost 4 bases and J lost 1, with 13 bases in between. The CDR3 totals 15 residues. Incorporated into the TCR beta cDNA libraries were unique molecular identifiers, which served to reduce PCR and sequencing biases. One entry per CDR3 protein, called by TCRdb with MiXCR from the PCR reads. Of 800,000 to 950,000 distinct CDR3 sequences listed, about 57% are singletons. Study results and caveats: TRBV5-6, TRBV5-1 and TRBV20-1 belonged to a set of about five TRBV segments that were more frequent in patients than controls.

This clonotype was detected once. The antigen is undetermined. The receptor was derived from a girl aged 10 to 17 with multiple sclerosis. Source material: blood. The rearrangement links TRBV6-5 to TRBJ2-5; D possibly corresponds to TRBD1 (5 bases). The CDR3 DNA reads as TGTGCCAGCAGTTTCTCCAAGGGGATCCAAGAGACCCAGTACTTC. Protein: CASSFSKGIQETQYF.